The T cell receptor beta chain described here comes from a study of response to subunit inactivated influenza vaccine (dated by TCRdb to between 2018 and 2020). As for the study more broadly: Deep quantitative profiling of the T cell receptor repertoire was used in the study to follow responses to a trivalent subunit inactivated influenza vaccine.

Libraries came from RT-PCR. The sequencer listed for this sample is Illumina HiSeq 2500. The public reads were reanalyzed by TCRdb: fastp trimming at Q25, MiXCR alignment, in-frame beta chains only. Merged by CDR3 protein, the rows form single entries marked with the most common genes and DNA. The sample profile shows roughly 520,000 distinct CDR3 sequences; less than 30% of them were found once. Around 2% of the sample comes from the top ten. With respect to this clonotype: The antigen it binds to is not known. Base quality data are lacking; no much larger clone is found one base away.

Results the study describes overall, beyond this receptor: It was suggested by the authors that each seasonal influenza vaccination may recruit only a limited number of new T cells.

Sequencing was performed on CD4+ T cells sorted from PBMCs, taken 4 to 6 days after vaccination. This receptor was obtained from a man in his forties or fifties who received an inactivated influenza vaccine. Donor details come from another sample of the same person, matched by shared clones.

The nucleotide sequence is given as TGCGCCAGCAGCCAAGATATGGTCGGCAATCAGCCCCAGCATTTT. It translates to CASSQDMVGNQPQHF. This sequence uses TRBV4-3 and TRBJ1-5; the D gene identity is not certain. The CDR3 holds 15 amino acids from the cysteine to the phenylalanine. Here the CDR3 DNA is all that survives: 45 bases in frame from base 1. Per the germline V gene, LGHNA is the CDR1 and YSLEER is the CDR2. V loses 0 bases, J loses 2 bases, and the germline ends lie 8 bases apart.